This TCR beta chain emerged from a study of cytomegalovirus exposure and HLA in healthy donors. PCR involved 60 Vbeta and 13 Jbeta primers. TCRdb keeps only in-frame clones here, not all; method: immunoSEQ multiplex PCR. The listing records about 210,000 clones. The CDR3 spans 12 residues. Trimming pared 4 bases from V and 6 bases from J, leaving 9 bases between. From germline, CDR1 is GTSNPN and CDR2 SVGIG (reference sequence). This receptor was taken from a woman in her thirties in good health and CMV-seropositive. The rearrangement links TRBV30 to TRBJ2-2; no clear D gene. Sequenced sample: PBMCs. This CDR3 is CAWTYIAGELFF. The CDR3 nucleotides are TGTGCCTGGACCTATATCGCCGGGGAGCTGTTTTTT.